This T cell receptor (beta chain) was identified during a study of cytomegalovirus exposure and HLA in healthy donors. With 5 bases removed from V and 6 bases from J, the gap between germline ends came to 12 bases. Germline values: CDR1 SGHTA, CDR2 FQGTGA. The length of the CDR3 is 13 residues. Use of 60 Vbeta and 13 Jbeta primers characterized the PCR. TCRdb's table, derived via immunoSEQ multiplex PCR, lists solely in-frame clones and lacks some. This repertoire shows 120,000 or so clones, 74% found once; its top ten account for about 9.9%. The clonotype originates from a woman in her 50s in good health and CMV-seropositive. This chain links TRBV7-3 with TRBJ2-3, with a weak D call TRBD1 (5 bases). The sequencing sample was made of PBMCs. The CDR3 region has the DNA TGTGCCAGCAGCGAACAGGTCGAGGATACGCAGTATTTT. Residues: CASSEQVEDTQYF. Drawing the rest from reference TRBV7-3 and TRBJ2-3, the complete variable domain is GAGVSQTPSNKVTEKGKYVELRCDPISGHTALYWYRQSLGQGPEFLIYFQGTGAADDSGLPNDRFFAVRPEGSVSTLKIQRTERGDSAVYLCASSEQVEDTQYFGPGTRLTVL.